Presented here are 11 T cell receptor beta chains from one specimen sequenced in a study of OX40 agonist ivuxolimab in advanced cancers. The library relied on the immunoSEQ multiplex PCR assay. TCRdb carries this immuneACCESS record with in-frame sequences only. Its versions omit some clonotypes, under half of them owing to an unresolved V gene in the studies checked, with the rest unexplained. The sample has some 60,000 clones on record, approximately 90% of them singletons. The ten largest clonotypes hold 3.9% of the sample. Sequencing was performed on CD4+ or CD8+ T cells sorted from blood, taken in a trial of the OX40 agonist ivuxolimab. These receptor sequences come from an adult with an advanced solid tumor such as melanoma, head and neck, liver or kidney cancer.

This chain connects TRBV21-1 to TRBJ2-1; no DNA check was done on the table's D call, TRBD2. TRBV21-1 is annotated as a pseudogene. The CDR3 loop spans 18 amino acids. The CDR3 DNA reads TGTGCCAGCAGCCCCGCCAGGCGGAGGACTAGCGGGCTAAATGAGCAGTTCTTC. This gives the protein CASSPARRRTSGLNEQFF.

The CDR3 DNA sequence: TGTGCCAGCTCACCCCCATCGGGGCGGTTAGGGGAGCAGTACTTC. It specifies CASSPPSGRLGEQYF. The chain uses TRBV18 and TRBJ2-7, with D perhaps assigned TRBD1 or TRBD2 (5 bases each). Germline V gene sequence: CDR1 KGHSH, CDR2 LQKENI. The germline V and J ends were trimmed by 3 bases and 7 bases, with 19 bases remaining between them. The CDR3 extends over 15 amino acids.

This clone was recorded once. The gene calls are TRBV4-3 and TRBJ2-7; D gene unclear. The V and J ends lost 0 bases and 8 bases respectively, with 14 bases between them. This CDR3 is built from 14 residues. The germline V gene has CDR1 LGHNA and CDR2 YSLEER. This CDR3 reads CASSQEGGSAKQYF. The DNA of the CDR3 is TGCGCCAGCAGCCAAGAAGGTGGCAGCGCGAAGCAGTACTTC.

V is TRBV5-1 and J is TRBJ2-7; 7 nucleotides line up with TRBD1. The germline gives CDR1 SGHRS, CDR2 YFSETQ. This CDR3 comprises 15 residues. V shed 3 bases and J 6 bases; nucleotides not matched to a gene: 12. CDR3 nucleotides: TGCGCCAGCAGCTCGATGCCGGGACAGACGGCCGAGCAGTACTTC. Translating gives CASSSMPGQTAEQYF.

The chain recombines TRBV7-2 with TRBJ1-6; D possibly corresponds to TRBD1 (6 bases). Looked up from germline, CDR1 is SGHTA and CDR2 is FQGNSA. Trimming removed 5 bases at V and 7 bases at J, with 12 bases between. The CDR3 sequence is 14 residues long. The CDR3 reads CASSNQGSNSPLHF. The CDR3 DNA reads TGTGCCAGCAGCAACCAGGGGTCGAATTCACCCCTCCACTTT.

The chain combines TRBV30 with TRBJ1-1, with D possibly being TRBD1 (5 bases). Germline CDR1 is GTSNPN and CDR2 is SVGIG (reference sequence). The length of the CDR3 is 14 residues. Between the trimmed V and J ends, which lost 2 bases and 2 bases, there was a span of 12 bases. The CDR3 loop is CAWSTQTENTEAFF. Here the CDR3 DNA reads TGTGCCTGGAGTACCCAGACAGAAAACACTGAAGCTTTCTTT.

This clone has only one observation. The chain is built from TRBV28 and TRBJ2-7, with D perhaps being TRBD1 or TRBD2 (6 bases each). Trimming took off 11 bases at V and 6 bases at J, with 14 bases between the two ends. Germline CDR1 is MDHEN and CDR2 is SYDVKM. The CDR3 loop spans 11 amino acids. The CDR3 bases are TGTGCCCTGGGGGGCCAACGCGAGCAGTACTTC. This gives the protein CALGGQREQYF.

The V and J genes are TRBV6-5 and TRBJ2-1, with 9 bases aligning to TRBD2. The CDR3 is made up of 15 amino acids. V trimming: 2 bases; J trimming: 6 bases; junction bases outside the gene matches: 5. Per the germline V gene, CDR1 is MNHEY and CDR2 is SVGAGI. Here the CDR3 reads CASSYGSGGPNEQFF. The CDR3 nucleotides are TGTGCCAGCAGTTACGGTAGCGGGGGCCCCAATGAGCAGTTCTTC.

V and J are TRBV7-3 and TRBJ2-1; D possibly corresponds to TRBD2 (5 bases). Germline CDR1 and CDR2: SGHTA and FQGTGA. The V gene lost 0 bases and the J gene lost 5 bases, with 5 bases spanning the gap. The CDR3 is made up of 13 amino acids. The CDR3 spells CASSLTRDNEQFF. The CDR3 DNA follows: TGTGCCAGCAGCTTAACGAGGGACAATGAGCAGTTCTTC. Looking up the rest from reference TRBV7-3 and TRBJ2-1 gives the full variable domain: GAGVSQTPSNKVTEKGKYVELRCDPISGHTALYWYRQSLGQGPEFLIYFQGTGAADDSGLPNDRFFAVRPEGSVSTLKIQRTERGDSAVYLCASSLTRDNEQFFGPGTRLTVL.

The chain joins TRBV29-1 to TRBJ2-5; D is unresolved. The CDR3 spans 10 residues. V lost 6 bases to trimming and J lost 4 bases, with 6 bases between them. The germline V gene has CDR1 SQVTM and CDR2 ANQGSEA. In DNA, the CDR3 is TGCAGCGTACGTATAGAGACCCAGTACTTC. Translation gives CSVRIETQYF. The variable domain in full, completed from reference TRBV29-1 and TRBJ2-5, reads SAVISQKPSRDICQRGTSLTIQCQVDSQVTMMFWYRQQPGQSLTLIATANQGSEATYESGFVIDKFPISRPNLTFSTLTVSNMSPEDSSIYLCSVRIETQYFGPGTRLLVL.

The V call is TRBV9, the J call TRBJ1-4; 9 bases match TRBD1. Losses at the gene ends were 4 bases for V and 8 bases for J; bases not matched to a gene: 6. The CDR3 is made up of 14 amino acids. Germline lookup yields CDR1 SGDLS and CDR2 YYNGEE. CDR3 sequence reads: CASSLGQGYEKLFF. In DNA form, the CDR3 reads TGTGCCAGCAGCCTCGGACAGGGGTACGAAAAACTGTTTTTT.